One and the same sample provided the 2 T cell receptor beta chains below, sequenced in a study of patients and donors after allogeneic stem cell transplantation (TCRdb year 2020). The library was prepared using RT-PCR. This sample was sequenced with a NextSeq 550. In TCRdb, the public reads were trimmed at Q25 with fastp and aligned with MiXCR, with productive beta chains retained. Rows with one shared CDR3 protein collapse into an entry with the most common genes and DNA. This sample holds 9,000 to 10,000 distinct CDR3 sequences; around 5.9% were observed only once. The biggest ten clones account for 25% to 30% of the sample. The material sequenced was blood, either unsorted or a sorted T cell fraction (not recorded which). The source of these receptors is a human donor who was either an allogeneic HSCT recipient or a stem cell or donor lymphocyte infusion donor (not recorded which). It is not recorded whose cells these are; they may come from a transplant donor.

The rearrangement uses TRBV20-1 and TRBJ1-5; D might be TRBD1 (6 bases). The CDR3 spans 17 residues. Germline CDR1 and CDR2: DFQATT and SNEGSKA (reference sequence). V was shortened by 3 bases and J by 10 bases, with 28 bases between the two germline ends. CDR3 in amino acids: CSASSTFHGGAPHPQHF. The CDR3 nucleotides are TGCAGTGCTAGCTCAACTTTTCACGGGGGGGCGCCTCATCCCCAGCATTTT.

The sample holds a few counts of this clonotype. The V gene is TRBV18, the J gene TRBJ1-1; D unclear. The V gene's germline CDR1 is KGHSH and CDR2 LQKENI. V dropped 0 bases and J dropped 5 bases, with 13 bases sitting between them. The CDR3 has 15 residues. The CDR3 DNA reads TGTGCCAGCTCACCACCGGAATTAGGCGGAACTGAAGCTTTCTTT. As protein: CASSPPELGGTEAFF.